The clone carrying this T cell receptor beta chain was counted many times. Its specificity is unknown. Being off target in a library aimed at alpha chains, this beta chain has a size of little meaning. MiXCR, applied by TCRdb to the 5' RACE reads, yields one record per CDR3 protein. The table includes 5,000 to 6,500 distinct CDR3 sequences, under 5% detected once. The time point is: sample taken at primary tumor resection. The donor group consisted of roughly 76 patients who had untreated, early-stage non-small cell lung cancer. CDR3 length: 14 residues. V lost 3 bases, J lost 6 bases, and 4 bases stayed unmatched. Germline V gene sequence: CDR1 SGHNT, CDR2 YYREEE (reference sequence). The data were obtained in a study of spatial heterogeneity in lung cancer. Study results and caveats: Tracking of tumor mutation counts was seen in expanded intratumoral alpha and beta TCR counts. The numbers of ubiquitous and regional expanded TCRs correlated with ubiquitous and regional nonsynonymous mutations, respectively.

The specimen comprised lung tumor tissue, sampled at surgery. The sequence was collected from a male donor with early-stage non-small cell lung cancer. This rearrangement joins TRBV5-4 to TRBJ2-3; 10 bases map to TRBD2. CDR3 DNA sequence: TGTGCCAGCAGCTGGGGGACTAGCGCCGATACGCAGTATTTT. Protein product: CASSWGTSADTQYF.